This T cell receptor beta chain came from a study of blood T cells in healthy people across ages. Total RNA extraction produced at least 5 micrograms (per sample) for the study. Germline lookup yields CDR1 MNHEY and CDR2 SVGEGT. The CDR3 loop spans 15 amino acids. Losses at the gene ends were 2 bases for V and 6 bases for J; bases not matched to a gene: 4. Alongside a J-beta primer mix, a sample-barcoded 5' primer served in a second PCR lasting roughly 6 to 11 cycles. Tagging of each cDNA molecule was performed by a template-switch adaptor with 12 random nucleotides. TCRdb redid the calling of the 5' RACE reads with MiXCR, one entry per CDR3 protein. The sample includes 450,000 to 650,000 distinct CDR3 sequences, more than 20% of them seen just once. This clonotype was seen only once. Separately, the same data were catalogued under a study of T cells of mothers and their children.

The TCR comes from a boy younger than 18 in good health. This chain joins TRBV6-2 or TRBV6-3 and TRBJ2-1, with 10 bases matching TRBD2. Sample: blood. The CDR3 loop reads CASSYERGGSNEQFF. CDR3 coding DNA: TGTGCCAGCAGTTACGAGCGGGGGGGGTCCAATGAGCAGTTCTTC.